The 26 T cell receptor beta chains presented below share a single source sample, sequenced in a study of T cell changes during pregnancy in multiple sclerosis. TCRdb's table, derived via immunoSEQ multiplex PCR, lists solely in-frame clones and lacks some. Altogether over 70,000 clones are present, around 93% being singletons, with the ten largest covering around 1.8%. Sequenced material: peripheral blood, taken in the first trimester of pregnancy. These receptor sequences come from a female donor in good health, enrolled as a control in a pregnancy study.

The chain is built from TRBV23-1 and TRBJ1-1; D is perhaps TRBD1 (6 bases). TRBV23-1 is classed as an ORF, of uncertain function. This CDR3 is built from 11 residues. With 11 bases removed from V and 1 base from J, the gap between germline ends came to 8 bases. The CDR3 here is CAATGNTEAFF. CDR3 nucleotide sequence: TGCGCCGCGACAGGGAACACTGAAGCTTTCTTT.

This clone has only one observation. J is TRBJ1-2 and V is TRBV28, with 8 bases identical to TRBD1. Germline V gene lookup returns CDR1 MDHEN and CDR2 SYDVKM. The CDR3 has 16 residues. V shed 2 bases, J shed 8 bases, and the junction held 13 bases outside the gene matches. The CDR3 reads CASSLLQGVESGGYTF. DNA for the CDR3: TGTGCCAGCAGTTTACTACAGGGGGTCGAATCGGGGGGCTACACCTTC.

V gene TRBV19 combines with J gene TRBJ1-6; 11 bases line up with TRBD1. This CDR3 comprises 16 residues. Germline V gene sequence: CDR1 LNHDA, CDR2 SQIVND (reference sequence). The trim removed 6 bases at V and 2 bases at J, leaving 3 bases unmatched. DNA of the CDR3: TGTGCCAGTAGACAGGACAGGGGGCCCTATAATTCACCCCTCCACTTT. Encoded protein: CASRQDRGPYNSPLHF.

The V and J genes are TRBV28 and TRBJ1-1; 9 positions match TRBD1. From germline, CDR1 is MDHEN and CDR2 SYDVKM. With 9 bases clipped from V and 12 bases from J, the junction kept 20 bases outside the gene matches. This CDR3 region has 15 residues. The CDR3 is CASAPNTGGSPRTFF. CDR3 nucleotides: TGTGCCAGTGCACCTAATACAGGGGGCTCTCCGAGAACTTTCTTT.

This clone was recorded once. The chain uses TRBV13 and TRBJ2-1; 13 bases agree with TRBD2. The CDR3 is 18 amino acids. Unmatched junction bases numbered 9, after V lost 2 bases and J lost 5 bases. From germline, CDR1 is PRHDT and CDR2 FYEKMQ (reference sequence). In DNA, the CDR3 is TGTGCCAGCAGCTTATCCGGCAGACTAGCGGGGGGAGACAATGAGCAGTTCTTC. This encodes CASSLSGRLAGGDNEQFF.

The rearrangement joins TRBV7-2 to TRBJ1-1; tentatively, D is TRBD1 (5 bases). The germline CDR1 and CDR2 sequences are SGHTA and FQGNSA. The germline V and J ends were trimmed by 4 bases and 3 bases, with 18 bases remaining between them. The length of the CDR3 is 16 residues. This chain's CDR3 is CASSSDTVGGDTEAFF. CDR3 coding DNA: TGTGCCAGCAGCTCCGATACCGTCGGAGGGGACACTGAAGCTTTCTTT.

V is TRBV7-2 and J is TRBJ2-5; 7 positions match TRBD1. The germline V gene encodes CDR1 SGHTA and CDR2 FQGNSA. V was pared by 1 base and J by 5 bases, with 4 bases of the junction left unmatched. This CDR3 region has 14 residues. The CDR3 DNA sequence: TGTGCCAGCAGCTTAGGGGCCAGGGGGGAGACCCAGTACTTC. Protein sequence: CASSLGARGETQYF.

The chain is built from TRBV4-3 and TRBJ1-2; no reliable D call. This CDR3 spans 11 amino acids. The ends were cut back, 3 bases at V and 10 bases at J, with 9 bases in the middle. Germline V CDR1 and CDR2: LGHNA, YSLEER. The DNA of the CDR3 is TGCGCCAGCAGCCACGGGAGGGACTACACCTTC. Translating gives CASSHGRDYTF.

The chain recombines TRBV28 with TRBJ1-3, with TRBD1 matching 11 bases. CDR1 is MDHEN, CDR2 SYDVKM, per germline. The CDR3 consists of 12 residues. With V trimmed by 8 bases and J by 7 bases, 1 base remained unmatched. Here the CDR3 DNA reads TGTGCCAGCCGGGACAGGGGGAACACCATATATTTT. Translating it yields CASRDRGNTIYF.

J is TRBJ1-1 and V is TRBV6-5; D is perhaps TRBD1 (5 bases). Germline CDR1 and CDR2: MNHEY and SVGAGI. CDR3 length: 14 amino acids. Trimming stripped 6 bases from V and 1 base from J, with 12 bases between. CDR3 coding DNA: TGTGCCAGCAGAGGGCAACAGGCGAACACTGAAGCTTTCTTT. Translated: CASRGQQANTEAFF.

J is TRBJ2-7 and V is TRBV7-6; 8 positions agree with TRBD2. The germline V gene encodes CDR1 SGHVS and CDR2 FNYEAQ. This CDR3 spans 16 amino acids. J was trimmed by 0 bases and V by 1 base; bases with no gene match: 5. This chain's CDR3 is CASSLGGSGDSYEQYF. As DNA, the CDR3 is TGTGCCAGCAGCTTAGGTGGTAGCGGGGACTCCTACGAGCAGTACTTC.

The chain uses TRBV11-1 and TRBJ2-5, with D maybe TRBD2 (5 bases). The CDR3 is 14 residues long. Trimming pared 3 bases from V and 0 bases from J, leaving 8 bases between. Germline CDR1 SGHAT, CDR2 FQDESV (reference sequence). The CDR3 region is CASSFPGNQETQYF. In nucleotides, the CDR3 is TGTGCCAGCAGCTTTCCGGGGAACCAAGAGACCCAGTACTTC.

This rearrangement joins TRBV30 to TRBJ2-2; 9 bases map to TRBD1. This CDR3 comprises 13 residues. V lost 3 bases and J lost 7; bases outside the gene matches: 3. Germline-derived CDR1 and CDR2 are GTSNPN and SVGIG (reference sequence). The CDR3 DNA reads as TGTGCCTGGAGGGGACAGGGTGTCGGGGAGCTGTTTTTT. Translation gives CAWRGQGVGELFF.

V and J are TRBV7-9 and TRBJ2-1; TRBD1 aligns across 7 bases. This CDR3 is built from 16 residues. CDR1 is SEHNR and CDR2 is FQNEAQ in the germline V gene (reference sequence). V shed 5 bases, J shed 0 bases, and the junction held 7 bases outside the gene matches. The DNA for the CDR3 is TGTGCCAGCAGCGATAATCGGGACAGCTCCTACAATGAGCAGTTCTTC. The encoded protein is CASSDNRDSSYNEQFF.

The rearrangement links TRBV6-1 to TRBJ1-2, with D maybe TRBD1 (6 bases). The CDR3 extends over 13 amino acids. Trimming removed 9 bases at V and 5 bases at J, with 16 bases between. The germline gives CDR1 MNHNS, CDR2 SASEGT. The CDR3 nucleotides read TGTGCCAGTATCCCAGGGGCTTTATATGGCTACACCTTC. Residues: CASIPGALYGYTF.

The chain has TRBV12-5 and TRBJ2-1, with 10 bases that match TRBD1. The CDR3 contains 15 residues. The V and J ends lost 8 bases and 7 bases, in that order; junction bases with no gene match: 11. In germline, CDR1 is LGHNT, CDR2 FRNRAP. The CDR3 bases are TGTGCTAGTTCCTCAGGGACAGGGGCCAAAAATGAGCAGTTCTTC. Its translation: CASSSGTGAKNEQFF.

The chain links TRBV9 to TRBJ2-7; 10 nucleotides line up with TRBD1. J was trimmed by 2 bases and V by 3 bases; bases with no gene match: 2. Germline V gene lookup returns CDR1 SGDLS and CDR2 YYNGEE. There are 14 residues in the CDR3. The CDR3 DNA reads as TGTGCCAGCAGCGAGGGGACAGGGGCCTACGAGCAGTACTTC. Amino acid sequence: CASSEGTGAYEQYF.

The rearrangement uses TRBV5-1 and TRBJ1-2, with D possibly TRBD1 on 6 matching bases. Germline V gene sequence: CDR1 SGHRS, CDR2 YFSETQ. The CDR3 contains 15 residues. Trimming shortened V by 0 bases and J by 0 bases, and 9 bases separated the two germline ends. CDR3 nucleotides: TGCGCCAGCAGCTTGGGGACAGTAACTAACTATGGCTACACCTTC. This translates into CASSLGTVTNYGYTF. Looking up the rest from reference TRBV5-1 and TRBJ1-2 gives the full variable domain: KAGVTQTPRYLIKTRGQQVTLSCSPISGHRSVSWYQQTPGQGLQFLFEYFSETQRNKGNFPGRFSGRQFSNSRSEMNVSTLELGDSALYLCASSLGTVTNYGYTFGSGTRLTVV.

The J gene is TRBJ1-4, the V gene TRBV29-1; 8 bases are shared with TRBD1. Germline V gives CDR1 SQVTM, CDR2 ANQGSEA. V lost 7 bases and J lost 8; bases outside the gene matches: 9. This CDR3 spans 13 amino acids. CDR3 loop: CSARTGRGEKLFF. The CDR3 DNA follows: TGCAGCGCTCGGACAGGGCGGGGAGAAAAACTGTTTTTT.

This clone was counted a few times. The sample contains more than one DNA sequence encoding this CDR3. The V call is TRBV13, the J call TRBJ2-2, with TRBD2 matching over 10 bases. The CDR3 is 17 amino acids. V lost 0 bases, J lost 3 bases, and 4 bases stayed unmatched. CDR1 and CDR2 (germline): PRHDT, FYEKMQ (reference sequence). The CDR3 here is CASSLGLAGRYTGELFF. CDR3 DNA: TGTGCCAGCAGCTTAGGACTAGCGGGGCGATACACCGGGGAGCTGTTTTTT. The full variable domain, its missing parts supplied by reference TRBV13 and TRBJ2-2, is AAGVIQSPRHLIKEKRETATLKCYPIPRHDTVYWYQQGPGQDPQFLISFYEKMQSDKGSIPDRFSAQQFSDYHSELNMSSLELGDSALYFCASSLGLAGRYTGELFFGEGSRLTVL.

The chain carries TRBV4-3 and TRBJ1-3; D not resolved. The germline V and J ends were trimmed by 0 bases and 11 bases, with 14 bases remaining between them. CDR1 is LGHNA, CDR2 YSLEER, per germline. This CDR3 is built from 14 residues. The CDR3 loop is CASSQERADRAIYF. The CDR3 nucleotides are TGCGCCAGCAGCCAAGAGAGGGCTGACCGGGCCATATATTTT.

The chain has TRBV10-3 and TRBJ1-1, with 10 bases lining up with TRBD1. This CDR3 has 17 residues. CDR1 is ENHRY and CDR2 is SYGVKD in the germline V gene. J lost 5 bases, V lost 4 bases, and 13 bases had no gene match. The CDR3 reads CAISVRGAGTGATEAFF. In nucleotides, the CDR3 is TGTGCCATCAGTGTGAGGGGTGCGGGGACAGGGGCGACTGAAGCTTTCTTT.

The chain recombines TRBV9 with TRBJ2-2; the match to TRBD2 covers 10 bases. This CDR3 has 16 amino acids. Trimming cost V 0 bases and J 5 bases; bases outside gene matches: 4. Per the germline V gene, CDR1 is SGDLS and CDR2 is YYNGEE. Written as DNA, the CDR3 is TGTGCCAGCAGCGTAGTTGGTAGCGGGGGGACCGGGGAGCTGTTTTTT. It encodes CASSVVGSGGTGELFF.

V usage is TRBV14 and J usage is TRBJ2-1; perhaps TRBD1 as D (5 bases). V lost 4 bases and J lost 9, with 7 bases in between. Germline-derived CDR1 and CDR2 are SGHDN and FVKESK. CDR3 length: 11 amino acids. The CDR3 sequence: CASSLQVEQFF. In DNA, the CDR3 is TGTGCCAGCAGCCTACAGGTTGAGCAGTTCTTC.

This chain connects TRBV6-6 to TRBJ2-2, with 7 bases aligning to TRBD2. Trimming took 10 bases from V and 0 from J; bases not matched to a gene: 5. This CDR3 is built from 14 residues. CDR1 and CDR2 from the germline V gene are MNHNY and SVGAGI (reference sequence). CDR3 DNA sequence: TGTGCCAACAAGCGGGACGCGAACACCGGGGAGCTGTTTTTT. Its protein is CANKRDANTGELFF.

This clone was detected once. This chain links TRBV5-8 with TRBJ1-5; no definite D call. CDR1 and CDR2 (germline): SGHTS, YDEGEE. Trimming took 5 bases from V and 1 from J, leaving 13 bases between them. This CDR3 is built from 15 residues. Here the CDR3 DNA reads TGTGCCAGCAGACGCGGGAGGGTAAGCAATCAGCCCCAGCATTTT. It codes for CASRRGRVSNQPQHF.